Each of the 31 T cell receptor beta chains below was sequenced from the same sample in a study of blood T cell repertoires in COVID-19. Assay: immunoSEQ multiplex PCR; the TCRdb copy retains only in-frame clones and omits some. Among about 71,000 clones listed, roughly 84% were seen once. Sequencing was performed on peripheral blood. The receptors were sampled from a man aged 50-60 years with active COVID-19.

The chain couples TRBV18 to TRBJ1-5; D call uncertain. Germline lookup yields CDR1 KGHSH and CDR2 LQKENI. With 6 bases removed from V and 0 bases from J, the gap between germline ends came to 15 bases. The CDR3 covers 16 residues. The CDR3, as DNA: TGTGCCAGCTCCCTACAGCCCCACAGTAGCAATCAGCCCCAGCATTTT. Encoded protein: CASSLQPHSSNQPQHF. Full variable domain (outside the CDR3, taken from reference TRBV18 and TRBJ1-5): NAGVMQNPRHLVRRRGQEARLRCSPMKGHSHVYWYRQLPEEGLKFMVYLQKENIIDESGMPKERFSAEFPKEGPSILRIQQVVRGDSAAYFCASSLQPHSSNQPQHFGDGTRLSIL.

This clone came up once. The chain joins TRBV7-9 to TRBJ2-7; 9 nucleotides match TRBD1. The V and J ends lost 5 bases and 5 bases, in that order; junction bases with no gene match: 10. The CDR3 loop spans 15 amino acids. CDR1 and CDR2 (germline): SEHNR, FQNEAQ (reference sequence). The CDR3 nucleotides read TGTGCCAGCAGCCCTGTCGGGACAGGGTACAACGAGCAGTACTTC. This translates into CASSPVGTGYNEQYF.

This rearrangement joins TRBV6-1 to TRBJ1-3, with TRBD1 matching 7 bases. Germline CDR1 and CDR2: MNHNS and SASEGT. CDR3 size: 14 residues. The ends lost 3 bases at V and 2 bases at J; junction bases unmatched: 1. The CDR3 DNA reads TGTGCCAGCAGTGACAGGGGGACTGGAAACACCATATATTTT. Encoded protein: CASSDRGTGNTIYF.

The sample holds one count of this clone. This CDR3 is CATSRDRSYSGNTIYF. CDR3 in DNA: TGTGCCACCAGCAGAGATCGCAGTTACTCTGGAAACACCATATATTTT. The chain uses TRBV15 and TRBJ1-3; no clear D. Germline CDR1 and CDR2: LNHNV and YYDKDF (reference sequence). This CDR3 region has 16 residues. Trimming stripped 0 bases from V and 0 bases from J, with 9 bases between.

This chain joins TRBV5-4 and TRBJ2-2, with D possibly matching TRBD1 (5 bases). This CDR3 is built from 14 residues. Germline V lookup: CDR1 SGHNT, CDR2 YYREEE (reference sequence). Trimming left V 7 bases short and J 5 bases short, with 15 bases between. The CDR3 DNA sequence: TGTGCCAGCCGCGATGTGGGGCGGACCGGGGAGCTGTTTTTT. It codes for CASRDVGRTGELFF.

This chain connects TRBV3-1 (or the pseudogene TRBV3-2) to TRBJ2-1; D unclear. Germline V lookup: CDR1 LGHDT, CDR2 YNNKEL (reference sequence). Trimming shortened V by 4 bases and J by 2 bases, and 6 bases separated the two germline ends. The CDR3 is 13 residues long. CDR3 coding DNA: TGTGCCAGCAGCCGCCACACCTACAATGAGCAGTTCTTC. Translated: CASSRHTYNEQFF.

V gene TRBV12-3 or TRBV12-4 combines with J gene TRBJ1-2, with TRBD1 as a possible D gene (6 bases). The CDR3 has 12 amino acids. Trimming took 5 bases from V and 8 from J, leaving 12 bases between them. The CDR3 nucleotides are TGTGCCAGCAGTCGACAGGCGTGGGGCTACACCTTC. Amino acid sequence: CASSRQAWGYTF.

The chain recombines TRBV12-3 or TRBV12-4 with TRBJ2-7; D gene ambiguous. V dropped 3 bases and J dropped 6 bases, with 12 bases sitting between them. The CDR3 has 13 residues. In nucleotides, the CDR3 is TGTGCCAGCAGTTTTGGTCAGGCTGGCGAGCAGTACGTC. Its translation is CASSFGQAGEQYV.

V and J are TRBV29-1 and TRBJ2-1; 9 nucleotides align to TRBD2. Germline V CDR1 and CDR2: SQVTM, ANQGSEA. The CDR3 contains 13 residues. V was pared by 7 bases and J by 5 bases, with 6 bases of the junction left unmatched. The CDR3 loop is CSAPTSGHNEQFF. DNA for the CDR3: TGCAGCGCCCCGACTAGCGGCCACAATGAGCAGTTCTTC.

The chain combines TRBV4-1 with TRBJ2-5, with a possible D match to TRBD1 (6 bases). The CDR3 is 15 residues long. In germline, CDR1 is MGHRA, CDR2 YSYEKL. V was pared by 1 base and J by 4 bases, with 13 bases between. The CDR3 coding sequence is TGCGCCAGCAGCCAAGCATACAGGGAGTCAGAGACCCAGTACTTC. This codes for CASSQAYRESETQYF.

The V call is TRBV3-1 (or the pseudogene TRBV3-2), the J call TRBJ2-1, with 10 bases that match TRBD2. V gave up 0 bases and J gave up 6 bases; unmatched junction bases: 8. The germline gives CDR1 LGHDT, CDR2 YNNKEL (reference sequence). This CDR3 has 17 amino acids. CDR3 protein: CASSQDRNSGGINEQFF. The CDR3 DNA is TGTGCCAGCAGCCAAGATAGAAATAGCGGGGGGATCAATGAGCAGTTCTTC.

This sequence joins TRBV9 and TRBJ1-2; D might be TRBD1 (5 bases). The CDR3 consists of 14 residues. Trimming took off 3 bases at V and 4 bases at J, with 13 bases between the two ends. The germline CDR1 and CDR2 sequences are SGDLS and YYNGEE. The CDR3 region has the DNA TGTGCCAGCAGCGCGTCGACGGACATCTATGGCTACACCTTC. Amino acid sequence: CASSASTDIYGYTF.

This CDR3 is CASSLSRAVGYGYTF. The DNA for the CDR3 is TGCGCCAGCAGCTTGTCCAGGGCGGTTGGCTATGGCTACACCTTC. V is TRBV5-1 and J is TRBJ1-2; possible D gene TRBD1, 5 bases. The germline CDR1 and CDR2 sequences are SGHRS and YFSETQ. This CDR3 has 15 amino acids. Trimming cost V 1 base and J 4 bases, with 14 bases left between them.

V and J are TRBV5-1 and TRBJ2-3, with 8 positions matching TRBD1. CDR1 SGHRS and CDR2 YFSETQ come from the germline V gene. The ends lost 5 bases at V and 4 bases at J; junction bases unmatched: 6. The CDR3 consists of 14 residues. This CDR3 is CASRKQGGADTQYF. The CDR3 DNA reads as TGCGCCAGCAGGAAACAGGGGGGAGCAGATACGCAGTATTTT.

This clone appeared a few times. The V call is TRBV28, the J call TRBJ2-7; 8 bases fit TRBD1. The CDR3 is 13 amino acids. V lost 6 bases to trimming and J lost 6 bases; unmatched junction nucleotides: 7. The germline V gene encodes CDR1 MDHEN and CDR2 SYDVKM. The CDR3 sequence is CASSQDRVREQYV. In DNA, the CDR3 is TGTGCCAGCAGCCAGGACAGGGTTCGCGAGCAGTACGTC.

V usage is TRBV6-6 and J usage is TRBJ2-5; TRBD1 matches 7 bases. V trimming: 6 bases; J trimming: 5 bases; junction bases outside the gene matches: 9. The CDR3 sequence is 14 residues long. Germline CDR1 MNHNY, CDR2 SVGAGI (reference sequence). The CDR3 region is CASSPRGSEETQYF. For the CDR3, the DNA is TGTGCCAGCAGCCCCAGGGGGTCGGAGGAGACCCAGTACTTC.

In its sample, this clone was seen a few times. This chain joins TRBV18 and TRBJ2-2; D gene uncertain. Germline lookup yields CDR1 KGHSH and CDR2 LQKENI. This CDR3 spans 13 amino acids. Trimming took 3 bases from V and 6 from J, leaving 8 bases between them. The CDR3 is CASSPIESGELFF. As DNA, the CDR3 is TGTGCCAGCTCACCTATTGAGTCCGGGGAGCTGTTTTTT.

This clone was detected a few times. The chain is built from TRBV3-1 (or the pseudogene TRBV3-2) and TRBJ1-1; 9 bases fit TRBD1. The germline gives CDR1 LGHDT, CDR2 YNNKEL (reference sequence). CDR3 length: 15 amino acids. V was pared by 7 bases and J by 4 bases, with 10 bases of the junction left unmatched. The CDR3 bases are TGTGCCAGCACCGTTTTTGGGACAGGGATCACTGAAGCTTTCTTT. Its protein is CASTVFGTGITEAFF.

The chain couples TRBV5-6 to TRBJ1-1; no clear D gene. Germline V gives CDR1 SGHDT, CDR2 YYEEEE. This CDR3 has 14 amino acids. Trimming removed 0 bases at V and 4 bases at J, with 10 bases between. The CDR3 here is CASSLVGGATEAFF. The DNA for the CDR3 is TGTGCCAGCAGCTTGGTGGGTGGAGCCACTGAAGCTTTCTTT. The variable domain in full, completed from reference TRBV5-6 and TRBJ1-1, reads DAGVTQSPTHLIKTRGQQVTLRCSPKSGHDTVSWYQQALGQGPQFIFQYYEEEERQRGNFPDRFSGHQFPNYSSELNVNALLLGDSALYLCASSLVGGATEAFFGQGTRLTVV.

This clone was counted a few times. CDR3 coding DNA: TGTGCCACCATCGCGGGCCTAGGACGTGGAGAGCAGTTCTTC. Its protein product is CATIAGLGRGEQFF. The V and J genes are TRBV15 and TRBJ2-1, with D perhaps matching TRBD2 (5 bases). The CDR3 spans 14 residues. The germline V and J ends were trimmed by 7 bases and 10 bases, with 20 bases remaining between them. Germline lookup yields CDR1 LNHNV and CDR2 YYDKDF (reference sequence).

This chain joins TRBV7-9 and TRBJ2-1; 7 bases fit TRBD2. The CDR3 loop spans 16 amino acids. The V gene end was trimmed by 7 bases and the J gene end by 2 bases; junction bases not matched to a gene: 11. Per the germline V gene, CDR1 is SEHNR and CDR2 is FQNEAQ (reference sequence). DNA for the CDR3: TGTGCCAGCACCGTCTCCGGGGCGGGAGCCTACAATGAGCAGTTCTTC. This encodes CASTVSGAGAYNEQFF. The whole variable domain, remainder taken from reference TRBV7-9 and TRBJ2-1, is DTGVSQNPRHKITKRGQNVTFRCDPISEHNRLYWYRQTLGQGPEFLTYFQNEAQLEKSRLLSDRFSAERPKGSFSTLEIQRTEQGDSAMYLCASTVSGAGAYNEQFFGPGTRLTVL.

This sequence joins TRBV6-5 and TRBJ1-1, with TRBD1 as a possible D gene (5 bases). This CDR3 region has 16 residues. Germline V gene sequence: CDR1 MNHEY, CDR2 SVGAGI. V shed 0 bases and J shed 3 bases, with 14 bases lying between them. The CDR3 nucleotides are TGTGCCAGCAGTTACTCGATCGGGGGGGTGCACACTGAAGCTTTCTTT. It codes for CASSYSIGGVHTEAFF.

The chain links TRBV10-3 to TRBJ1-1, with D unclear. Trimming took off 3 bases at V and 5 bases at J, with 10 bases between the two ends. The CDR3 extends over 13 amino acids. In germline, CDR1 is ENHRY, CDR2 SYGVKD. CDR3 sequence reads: CAISDGERTEAFF. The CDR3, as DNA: TGTGCCATCAGTGACGGGGAGCGGACTGAAGCTTTCTTT.

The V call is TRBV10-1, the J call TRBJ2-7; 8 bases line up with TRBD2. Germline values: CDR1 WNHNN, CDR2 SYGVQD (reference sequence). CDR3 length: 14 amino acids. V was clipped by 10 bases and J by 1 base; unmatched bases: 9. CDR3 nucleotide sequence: TGCGCCATCTGGAGCGGGAGAGGGTCCTACGAGCAGTACGTC. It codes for CAIWSGRGSYEQYV.

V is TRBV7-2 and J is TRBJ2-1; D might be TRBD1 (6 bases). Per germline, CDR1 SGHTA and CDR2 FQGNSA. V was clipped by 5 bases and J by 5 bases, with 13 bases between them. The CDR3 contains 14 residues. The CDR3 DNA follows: TGTGCCAGCAGCCCTCATGGACAGAACAATGAGCAGTTCTTC. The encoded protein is CASSPHGQNNEQFF.

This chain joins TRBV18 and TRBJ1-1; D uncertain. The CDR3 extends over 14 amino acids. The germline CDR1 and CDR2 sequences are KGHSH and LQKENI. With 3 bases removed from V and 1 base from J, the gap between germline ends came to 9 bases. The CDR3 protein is CASSPVARNTEAFF. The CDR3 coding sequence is TGTGCCAGCTCACCGGTGGCCCGGAACACTGAAGCTTTCTTT.

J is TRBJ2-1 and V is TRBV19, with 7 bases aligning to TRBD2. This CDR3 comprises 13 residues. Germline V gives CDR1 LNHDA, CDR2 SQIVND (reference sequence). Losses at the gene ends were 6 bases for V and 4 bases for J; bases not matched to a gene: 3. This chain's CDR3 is CASRSGVYNEQFF. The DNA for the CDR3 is TGTGCCAGTAGAAGCGGGGTATACAATGAGCAGTTCTTC.

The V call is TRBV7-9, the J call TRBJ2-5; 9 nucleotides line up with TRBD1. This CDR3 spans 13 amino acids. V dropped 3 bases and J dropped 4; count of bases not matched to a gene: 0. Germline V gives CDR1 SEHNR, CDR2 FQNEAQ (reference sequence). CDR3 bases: TGTGCCAGCAGCTTGGACAGGGGAGAGACCCAGTACTTC. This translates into CASSLDRGETQYF.

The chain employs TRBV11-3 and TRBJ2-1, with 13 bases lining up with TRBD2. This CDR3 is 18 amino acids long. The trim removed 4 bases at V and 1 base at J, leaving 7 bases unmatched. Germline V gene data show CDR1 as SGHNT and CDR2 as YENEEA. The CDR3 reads CASSSWTSGSLSYNEQFF. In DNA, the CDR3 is TGTGCCAGCAGCTCCTGGACTAGCGGGAGTTTGTCCTACAATGAGCAGTTCTTC.

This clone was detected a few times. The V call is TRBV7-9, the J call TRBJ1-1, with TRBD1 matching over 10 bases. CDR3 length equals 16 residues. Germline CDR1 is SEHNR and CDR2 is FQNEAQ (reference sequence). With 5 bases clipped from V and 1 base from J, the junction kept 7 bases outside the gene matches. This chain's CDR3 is CASSPGDRGQNTEAFF. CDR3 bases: TGTGCCAGCAGCCCAGGGGACAGGGGTCAGAACACTGAAGCTTTCTTT.

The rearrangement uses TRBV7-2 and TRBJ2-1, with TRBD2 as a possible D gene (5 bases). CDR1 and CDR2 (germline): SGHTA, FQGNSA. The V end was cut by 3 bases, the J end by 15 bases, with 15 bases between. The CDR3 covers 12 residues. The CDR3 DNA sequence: TGTGCCAGCAGCTTGGGAGCCACATCCCGGTTCTTC. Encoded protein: CASSLGATSRFF.